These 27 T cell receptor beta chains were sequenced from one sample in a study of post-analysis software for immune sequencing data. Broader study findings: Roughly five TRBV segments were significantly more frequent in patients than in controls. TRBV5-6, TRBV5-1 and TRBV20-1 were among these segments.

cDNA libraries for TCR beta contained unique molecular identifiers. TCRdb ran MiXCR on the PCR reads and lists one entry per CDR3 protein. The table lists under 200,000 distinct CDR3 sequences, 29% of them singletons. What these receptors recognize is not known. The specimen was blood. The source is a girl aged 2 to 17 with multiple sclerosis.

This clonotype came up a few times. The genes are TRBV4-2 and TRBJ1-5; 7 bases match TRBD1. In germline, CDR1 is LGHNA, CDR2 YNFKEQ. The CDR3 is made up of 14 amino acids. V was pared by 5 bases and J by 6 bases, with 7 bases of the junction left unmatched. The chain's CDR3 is CASSYRGTSQPQHF. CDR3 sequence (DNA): TGTGCCAGCAGCTACAGGGGAACCAGTCAGCCCCAGCATTTT.

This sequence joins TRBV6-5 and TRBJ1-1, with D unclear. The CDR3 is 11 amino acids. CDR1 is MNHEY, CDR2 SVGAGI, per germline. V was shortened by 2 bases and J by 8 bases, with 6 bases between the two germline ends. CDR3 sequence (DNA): TGTGCCAGCAGTTACGGGCAGGAAGCTTTCTTT. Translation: CASSYGQEAFF.

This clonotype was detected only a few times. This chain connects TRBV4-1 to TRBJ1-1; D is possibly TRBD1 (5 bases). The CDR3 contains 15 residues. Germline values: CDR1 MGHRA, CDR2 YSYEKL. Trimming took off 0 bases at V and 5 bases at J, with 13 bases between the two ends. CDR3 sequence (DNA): TGCGCCAGCAGCCAAGAAGTTCTGGGGGTTACTGAAGCTTTCTTT. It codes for CASSQEVLGVTEAFF.

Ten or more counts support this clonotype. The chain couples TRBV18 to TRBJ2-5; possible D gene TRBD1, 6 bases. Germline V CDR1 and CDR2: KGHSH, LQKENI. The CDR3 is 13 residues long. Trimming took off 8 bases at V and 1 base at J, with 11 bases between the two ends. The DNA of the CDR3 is TGTGCCAGCAGCCCGGACAGCCAAGAGACCCAGTACTTC. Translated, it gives CASSPDSQETQYF.

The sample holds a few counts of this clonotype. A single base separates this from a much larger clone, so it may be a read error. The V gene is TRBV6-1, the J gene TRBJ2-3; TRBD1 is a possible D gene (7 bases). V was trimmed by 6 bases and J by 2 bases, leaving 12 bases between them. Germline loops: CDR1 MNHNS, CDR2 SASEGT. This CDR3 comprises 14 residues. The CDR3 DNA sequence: TGTGCCAGCAGGGAGGGACAGAACACAGATACGCAGTATTTT. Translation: CASREGQNTDTQYF.

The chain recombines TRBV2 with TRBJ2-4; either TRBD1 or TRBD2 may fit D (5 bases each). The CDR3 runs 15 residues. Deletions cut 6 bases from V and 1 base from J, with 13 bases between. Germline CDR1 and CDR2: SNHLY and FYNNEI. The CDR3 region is CASRARDRAKNIQYF. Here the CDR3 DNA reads TGTGCCAGCAGAGCCCGGGACCGCGCCAAAAACATTCAGTACTTC.

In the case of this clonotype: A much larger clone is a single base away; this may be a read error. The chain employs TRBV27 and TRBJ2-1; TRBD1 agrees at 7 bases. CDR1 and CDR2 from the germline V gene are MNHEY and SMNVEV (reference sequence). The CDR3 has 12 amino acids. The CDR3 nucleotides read TGTGCCAGCAGCCGGGGACAGTCCTCCACGGTCTTC. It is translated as CASSRGQSSTVF.

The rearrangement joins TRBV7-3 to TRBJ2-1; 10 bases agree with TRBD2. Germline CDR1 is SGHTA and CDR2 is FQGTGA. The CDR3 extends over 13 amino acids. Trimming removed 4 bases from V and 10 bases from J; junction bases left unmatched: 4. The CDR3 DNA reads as TGTGCCAGCAGCTCTAGACTAGCGGGCGAGCAGTTCTTC. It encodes CASSSRLAGEQFF.

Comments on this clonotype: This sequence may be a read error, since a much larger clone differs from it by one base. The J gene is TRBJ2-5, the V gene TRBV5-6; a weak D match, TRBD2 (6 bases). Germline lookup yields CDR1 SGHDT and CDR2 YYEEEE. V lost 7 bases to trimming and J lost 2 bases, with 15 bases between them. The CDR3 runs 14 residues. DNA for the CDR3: TGTGCCAGCTTGGGAGGAGGTACACAAGAGACCCAGTACTTC. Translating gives CASLGGGTQETQYF.

CDR3 in amino acids: CASSLFRGEKLFF. The CDR3 nucleotides are TGTGCCAGCAGTTTATTCAGGGGCGAAAAACTGTTTTTT. This chain uses TRBV27 with TRBJ1-4; D is possibly TRBD1 (6 bases). Germline V gene lookup returns CDR1 MNHEY and CDR2 SMNVEV (reference sequence). This CDR3 is 13 amino acids long. The V end lost 1 base, the J end lost 8 bases, and 8 bases lay between the germline ends.

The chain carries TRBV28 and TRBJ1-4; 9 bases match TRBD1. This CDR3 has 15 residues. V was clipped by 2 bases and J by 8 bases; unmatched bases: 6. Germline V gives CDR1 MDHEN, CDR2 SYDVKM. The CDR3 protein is CASSLGGQGGEKLFF. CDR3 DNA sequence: TGTGCCAGCAGTTTAGGGGGACAGGGTGGCGAAAAACTGTTTTTT.

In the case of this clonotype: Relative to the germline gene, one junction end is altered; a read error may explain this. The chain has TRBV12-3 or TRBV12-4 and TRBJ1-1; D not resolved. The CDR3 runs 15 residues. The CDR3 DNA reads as TGTGCCAGCAGCTTAGTCCGTGACAAGAACACTGAAGCTTTCTTT. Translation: CASSLVRDKNTEAFF.

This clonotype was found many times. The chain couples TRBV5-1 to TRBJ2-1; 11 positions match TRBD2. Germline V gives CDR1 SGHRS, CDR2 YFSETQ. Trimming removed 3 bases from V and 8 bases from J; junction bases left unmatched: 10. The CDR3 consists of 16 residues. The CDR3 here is CASSWGLAGGVDEQFF. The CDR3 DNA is TGCGCCAGCAGCTGGGGGCTAGCGGGGGGTGTCGATGAGCAGTTCTTC.

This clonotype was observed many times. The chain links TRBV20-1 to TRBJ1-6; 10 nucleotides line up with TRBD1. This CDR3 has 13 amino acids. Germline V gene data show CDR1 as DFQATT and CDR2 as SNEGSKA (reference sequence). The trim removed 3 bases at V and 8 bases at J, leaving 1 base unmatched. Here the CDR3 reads CSARDRGDSPLHF. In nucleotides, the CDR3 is TGCAGTGCTAGGGACAGGGGGGATTCACCCCTCCACTTT.

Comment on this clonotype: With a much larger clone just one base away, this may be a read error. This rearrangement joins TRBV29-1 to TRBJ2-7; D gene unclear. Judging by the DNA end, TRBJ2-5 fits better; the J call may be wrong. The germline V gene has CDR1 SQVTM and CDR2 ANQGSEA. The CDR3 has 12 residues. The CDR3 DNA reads TGCAGCGTTGAAGCCCACCAAGGGACCCAGTACTTC. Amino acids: CSVEAHQGTQYF.

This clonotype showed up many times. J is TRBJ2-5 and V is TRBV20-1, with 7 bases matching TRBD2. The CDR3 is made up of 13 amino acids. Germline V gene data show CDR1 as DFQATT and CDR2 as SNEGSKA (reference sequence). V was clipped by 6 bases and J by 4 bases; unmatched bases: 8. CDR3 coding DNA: TGCAGTGCGACAGCGGGGAGAACAGAGACCCAGTACTTC. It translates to CSATAGRTETQYF.

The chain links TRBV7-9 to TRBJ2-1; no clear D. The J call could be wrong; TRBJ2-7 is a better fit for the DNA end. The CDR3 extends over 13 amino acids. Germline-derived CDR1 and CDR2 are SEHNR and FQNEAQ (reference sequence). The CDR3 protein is CASSPRVYNEQYF. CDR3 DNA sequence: TGTGCCAGCAGCCCAAGGGTCTACAATGAGCAGTACTTC.

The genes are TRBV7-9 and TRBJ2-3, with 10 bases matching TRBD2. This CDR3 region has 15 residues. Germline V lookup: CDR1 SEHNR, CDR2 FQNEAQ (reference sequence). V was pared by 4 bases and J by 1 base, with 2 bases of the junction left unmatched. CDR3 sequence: CASSWGLARTDTQYF. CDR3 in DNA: TGTGCCAGCAGCTGGGGACTAGCGCGCACAGATACGCAGTATTTT.

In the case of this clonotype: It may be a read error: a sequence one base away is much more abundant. The CDR3 bases are TGCAGTGCTAGTTTTCAGCATGGGGCCGAGCGGTACTTC. It codes for CSASFQHGAERYF. This chain connects TRBV20-1 to TRBJ2-7; D possibly corresponds to TRBD1 (5 bases). The CDR3 has 13 residues. Germline assignment: CDR1 DFQATT and CDR2 SNEGSKA (reference sequence).

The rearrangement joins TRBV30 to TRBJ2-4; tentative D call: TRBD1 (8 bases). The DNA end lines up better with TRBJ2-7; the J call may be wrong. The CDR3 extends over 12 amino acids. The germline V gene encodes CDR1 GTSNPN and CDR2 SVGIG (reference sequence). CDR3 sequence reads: CACHRGGYEQYF. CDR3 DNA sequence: TGTGCCTGCCACAGGGGGGGCTACGAGCAGTACTTC.

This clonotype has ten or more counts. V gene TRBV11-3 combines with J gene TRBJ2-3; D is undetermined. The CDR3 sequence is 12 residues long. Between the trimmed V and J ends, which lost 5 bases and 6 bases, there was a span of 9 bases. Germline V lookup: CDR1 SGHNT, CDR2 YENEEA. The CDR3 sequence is CASSLRSDTQYF. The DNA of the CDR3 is TGTGCCAGCAGCCTAAGGTCCGATACGCAGTATTTT.

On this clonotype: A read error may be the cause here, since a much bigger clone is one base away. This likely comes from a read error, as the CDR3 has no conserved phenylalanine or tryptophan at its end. The CDR3 region is CASSFAGDDLGAQYL. The DNA for the CDR3 is TGTGCCAGCAGTTTCGCGGGAGACGACCTCGGGGCGCAGTATTTG. The chain uses TRBV28 and TRBJ2-3; 7 positions agree with TRBD2. CDR1 and CDR2 from the germline V gene are MDHEN and SYDVKM. The CDR3 runs to 15 residues. Trimming took 3 bases from V and 10 from J; bases not matched to a gene: 13.

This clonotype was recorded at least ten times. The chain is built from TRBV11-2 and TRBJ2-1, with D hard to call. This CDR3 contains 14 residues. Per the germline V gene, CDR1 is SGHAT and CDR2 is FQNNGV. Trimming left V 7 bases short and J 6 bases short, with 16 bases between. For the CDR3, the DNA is TGTGCCAGCATCTCCCTTTTCGCCATCAATGAGCAGTTCTTC. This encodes CASISLFAINEQFF.

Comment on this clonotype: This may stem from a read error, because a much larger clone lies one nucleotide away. CDR3 DNA sequence: TGTGCCAGCAGTTACGGCCCTAGCGGGCGAATAGATACGCAGTATTTT. Translating it yields CASSYGPSGRIDTQYF. The rearrangement uses TRBV6-5 and TRBJ2-3, with TRBD2 matching 8 bases. Germline V gene data show CDR1 as MNHEY and CDR2 as SVGAGI. Trimming took 2 bases from V and 5 from J; bases not matched to a gene: 9. This CDR3 is 16 amino acids long.

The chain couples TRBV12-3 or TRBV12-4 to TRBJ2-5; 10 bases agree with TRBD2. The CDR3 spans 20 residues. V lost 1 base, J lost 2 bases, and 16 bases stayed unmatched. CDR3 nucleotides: TGTGCCAGCAGTTTAGGGACAGCGGGACTAGCGCCCGTGATTCAAGAGACCCAGTACTTC. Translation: CASSLGTAGLAPVIQETQYF.

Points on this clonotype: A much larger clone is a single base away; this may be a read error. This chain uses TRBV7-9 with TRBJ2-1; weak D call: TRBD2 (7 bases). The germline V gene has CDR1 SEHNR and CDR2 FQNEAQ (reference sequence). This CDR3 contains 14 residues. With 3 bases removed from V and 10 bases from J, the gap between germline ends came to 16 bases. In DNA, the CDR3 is TGTGCCAGCAGCTTGCGCGGGGGCCCCTACGAGCAGTTCTTC. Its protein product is CASSLRGGPYEQFF.

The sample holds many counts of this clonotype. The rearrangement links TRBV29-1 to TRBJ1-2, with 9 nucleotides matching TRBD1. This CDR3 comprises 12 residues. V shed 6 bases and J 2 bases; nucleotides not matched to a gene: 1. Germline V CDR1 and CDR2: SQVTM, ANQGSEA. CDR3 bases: TGCAGCGTCGGACAGGGGAACTATGGCTACACCTTC. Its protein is CSVGQGNYGYTF.